Listed below are T cell receptor beta chains from one sample, sequenced in a study of CD8+CD57+ T cells in acquired aplastic anemia. MiXCR, applied by TCRdb to the reads, yields one record per CDR3 protein. The sample has 200,000 or so distinct CDR3 sequences, less than 65% seen once; the top ten hold 46%. The specimen sequenced was sorted CD4+, CD8+, or CD8+CD57+ T cells (not recorded which) from PBMCs. The receptors here all came from a human donor with severe aplastic anemia or a healthy control (not recorded which). Both conserved end residues are part of each CDR3. The D gene is left open where the match is weak. Clone size is not always given. Where it is, it says once, few, many or a class for expanded clones.

j_call clone_size v_call d_call cdr3_nt cdr3_aa
TRBJ2-1 - TRBV19 TRBD2 TGTGCCAGTTCCCCTAGCGGGTACAACAATGAGCAGTTCTTC CASSPSGYNNEQFF
TRBJ2-5 - TRBV10-3 TRBD1 TGTGCCATAAGGGGGCACCAAGAGACCCAGTACTTC CAIRGHQETQYF
TRBJ1-6 once TRBV7-9 - TGTGCCAGCAGCTTGTTGGGGCGAAATTCACCCCTCCACTTT CASSLLGRNSPLHF
TRBJ1-3 - TRBV10-3 - TGTGCCATCAGTGAGTCAACAGGGACTGGAAACACCATATATTTT CAISESTGTGNTIYF
TRBJ1-5 - TRBV20-1 TRBD1 TGCAGTGCTAGAGACCGGACAGGGGGCGGCAATCAGCCCCAGCATTTT CSARDRTGGGNQPQHF
TRBJ2-7 - TRBV19 - TGTGCCAGTAGTGCACGGGGGACGTCCTACGAGCAGTACTTC CASSARGTSYEQYF
TRBJ1-1 many TRBV12-3/TRBV12-4 TRBD1 TGTGCCAGCAGTAGAGGGACAGGGACTGAAGCTTTCTTT CASSRGTGTEAFF
TRBJ1-2 - TRBV10-3 - TGTGCCATCAGTGGGGGAGAATGGGAACATGGCTACACCTTC CAISGGEWEHGYTF
TRBJ2-5 - TRBV11-2 - TGTGCCAGCAGCTCGGGCGGGGTAGGGGGTCAAGAGACCCAGTACTTC CASSSGGVGGQETQYF
TRBJ2-3 - TRBV20-1 TRBD2 TGCAGTGCCCCGCCTAGCGGGAGAACAGATACGCAGTATTTT CSAPPSGRTDTQYF
TRBJ2-2 - TRBV7-9 TRBD2 TGTGCCAGCAGTTCAGTGGGACTAGCGGGGGGGAACACCGGGGAGCTGTTTTTT CASSSVGLAGGNTGELFF
TRBJ1-2 - TRBV10-3 - TGTGCCATCAGTGAGGGGGGCGAGTCGAGTGGCTACACCTTC CAISEGGESSGYTF
TRBJ2-6 - TRBV24-1 - TGTGCCACCAGTGATTATCGGGGAGTTGGGGCCAACGTCCTGACTTTC CATSDYRGVGANVLTF
TRBJ2-7 - TRBV2 - TGTGCCAGCAACCCCCCGACGGGCTACGAGCAGTACTTC CASNPPTGYEQYF
TRBJ1-3 - TRBV9 - TGTGCCAGCAGCGTAGTGGCAGGAGTTGGAACCACCATATATTTT CASSVVAGVGTTIYF